Presented here are 12 T cell receptor beta chains from one specimen sequenced in a study of T-cell reconstitution after alpha-beta-depleted transplantation in children. Unique molecular identifiers were incorporated into the prepared TCRbeta library. One entry per CDR3 protein, called by TCRdb with MiXCR from the PCR reads. Found here are about 640,000 distinct CDR3 sequences, roughly 15% of them singletons; the top ten hold under 1.2%. The sequenced sample was PBMCs from the stem cell graft donor, obtained from the stem cell graft. The receptors here all came from a human donor who donated a stem cell graft to a child with acute myeloid leukemia.

A note on this clonotype: This may arise from a read error, as a much more abundant clone is one base away. J is TRBJ1-6 and V is TRBV20-1, with 7 nucleotides matching TRBD1. Germline loops: CDR1 DFQATT, CDR2 SNEGSKA (reference sequence). The length of the CDR3 is 15 residues. In DNA form, the CDR3 reads TGCTGTGCCCAGACAGGGCTCTCCTATAATTCACCCCTCCACTTT. This sequence encodes CCAQTGLSYNSPLHF.

This clonotype was found many times. V and J are TRBV5-1 and TRBJ1-1; perhaps TRBD1 as D (5 bases). This CDR3 has 15 residues. Trimming took off 3 bases at V and 1 base at J, with 13 bases between the two ends. The V gene's germline CDR1 is SGHRS and CDR2 YFSETQ. The CDR3 region has the DNA TGCGCCAGCAGCTCCGGGGACTCTCCGAACACTGAAGCTTTCTTT. It translates to CASSSGDSPNTEAFF.

Notes on this clonotype: A much bigger clone sits one base away, suggesting this may be a read error. J is TRBJ1-6 and V is TRBV20-1, with 7 bases identical to TRBD1. CDR3 length: 13 residues. Germline CDR1 and CDR2: DFQATT and SNEGSKA (reference sequence). The CDR3 DNA sequence: TGCAGTGCTAGACAGGGGGTTAATTCACGCCTCCACTTT. Its translation: CSARQGVNSRLHF.

The sample holds many counts of this clonotype. This sequence joins TRBV6-1 and TRBJ2-5; D unresolved. Germline assignment: CDR1 MNHNS and CDR2 SASEGT. This CDR3 comprises 14 residues. Trimming stripped 10 bases from V and 3 bases from J, with 18 bases between. CDR3 DNA sequence: TGTGCCACCAGGAGTAGCCTGGCAGAAGAGACCCAGTACTTC. This translates into CATRSSLAEETQYF.

The rearrangement joins TRBV12-3 or TRBV12-4 to TRBJ1-2, with a weak D call TRBD1 (6 bases). This CDR3 spans 12 amino acids. Trimming removed 6 bases at V and 6 bases at J, with 11 bases between. This CDR3 is CASSPDRNGYTF. The CDR3 nucleotides are TGTGCCAGCAGCCCGGACAGAAATGGCTACACCTTC.

This clonotype has ten or more counts. V is TRBV7-3 and J is TRBJ2-1, with D possibly being TRBD2 (6 bases). The germline V gene has CDR1 SGHTA and CDR2 FQGTGA. Trimming stripped 2 bases from V and 6 bases from J, with 17 bases between. This CDR3 region has 16 residues. The CDR3 loop is CASSLSQVAGGNEQFF. As DNA, the CDR3 is TGTGCCAGCAGCTTATCCCAGGTTGCCGGGGGCAATGAGCAGTTCTTC.

This clonotype was counted between two and nine times. The chain recombines TRBV7-2 with TRBJ2-2, with D uncertain. The CDR3 has 16 residues. Trimming removed 4 bases at V and 3 bases at J, with 15 bases between. In germline, CDR1 is SGHTA, CDR2 FQGNSA. The CDR3 nucleotides read TGTGCCAGCAGCTCCACCTCCGTCCACTACACCGGGGAGCTGTTTTTT. Amino acid sequence: CASSSTSVHYTGELFF.

This clonotype was found many times. This chain links TRBV20-1 with TRBJ2-1, with 10 bases aligning to TRBD2. This CDR3 region has 15 residues. Looked up from germline, CDR1 is DFQATT and CDR2 is SNEGSKA (reference sequence). The V gene end was trimmed by 4 bases and the J gene end by 3 bases; junction bases not matched to a gene: 6. The CDR3 loop is CSATPGTSVYNEQFF. DNA of the CDR3: TGCAGTGCTACGCCCGGGACTAGCGTCTACAATGAGCAGTTCTTC.

This clonotype was picked up many times. The rearrangement joins TRBV6-5 to TRBJ2-1; weak D call: TRBD2 (5 bases). Germline loops: CDR1 MNHEY, CDR2 SVGAGI. The ends were cut back, 7 bases at V and 7 bases at J, with 11 bases in the middle. CDR3 length: 12 amino acids. The CDR3 region has the DNA TGTGCCAGCATTACACGGAGGAATGAGCAGTTCTTC. Its translation is CASITRRNEQFF.

Ten or more counts support this clonotype. The gene calls are TRBV12-3 or TRBV12-4 and TRBJ1-2; D remains ambiguous. This CDR3 has 14 amino acids. V gave up 3 bases and J gave up 7 bases, with 15 bases separating them. The CDR3 nucleotides read TGTGCCAGCAGTTTGGAGGGAGCTGGACCTGGCTACACCTTC. Translating gives CASSLEGAGPGYTF.

The chain links TRBV27 to TRBJ1-5; a weak D match, TRBD1 (5 bases). Germline CDR1 reads MNHEY; CDR2 reads SMNVEV (reference sequence). This CDR3 comprises 14 residues. V was clipped by 8 bases and J by 1 base, with 12 bases between them. The CDR3 is CASGRDWSNQPQHF. The CDR3 bases are TGTGCCAGCGGCAGGGATTGGAGCAATCAGCCCCAGCATTTT.

This clonotype showed up many times. V usage is TRBV29-1 and J usage is TRBJ1-2; tentative D call: TRBD1 (6 bases). V was shortened by 2 bases and J by 8 bases, with 9 bases between the two germline ends. CDR1 and CDR2 from the germline V gene are SQVTM and ANQGSEA. CDR3 length: 11 amino acids. Here the CDR3 DNA reads TGCAGCGTTGAAAAGGGGGAAGGCTACACCTTC. Protein sequence: CSVEKGEGYTF.